Given below is one T cell receptor beta chain in context. Its antigen is unidentified. This sample is drawn from a study of graft-versus-host responses after intestinal transplantation. Study background: Anti-thymocyte globulin induction preceded approximately three years of tacrolimus and steroid maintenance in all recipients.

TCRdb's table, derived via immunoSEQ multiplex PCR, lists solely in-frame clones and lacks some. The sample shows around 97,000 clones, 75% to 95% of them seen only once. Looked up from germline, CDR1 is KGHSH and CDR2 is LQKENI. Trimming took 0 bases from V and 0 from J, leaving 18 bases between them. The CDR3 extends over 19 amino acids. The TCR originated in a human donor who was the organ donor for an intestinal transplant. The chain links TRBV18 to TRBJ1-3; D is perhaps TRBD1 (5 bases). Material: unstimulated CD4+ T cells sorted from spleen or lymph node cells, obtained before transplant. For the CDR3, the DNA is TGTGCCAGCTCACCACCAGTAGGATTCAGGGCTTTCTCTGGAAACACCATATATTTT. Protein: CASSPPVGFRAFSGNTIYF.